These 26 T cell receptor beta chains came from one sample sequenced in a study of CD8+ T cells in alopecia areata. Once RNA had been extracted, it was reverse transcribed into cDNA to act as the sequencing template. Sequencing was performed with immunoSEQ multiplex PCR; in TCRdb, only in-frame clones are kept and a portion is missing. The table includes 200,000 to 250,000 clones, around two fifths detected once. Treatment specified: oral pan-JAK inhibitor, 5-10 mg twice daily. The sequenced sample was CD4+ T cells sorted from blood, obtained at week 34, from a patient treated with tofacitinib. Receptors were obtained from a human donor with alopecia areata.

The chain joins TRBV29-1 to TRBJ1-5; the match to TRBD1 covers 11 bases. Germline V gene data show CDR1 as SQVTM and CDR2 as ANQGSEA. The junction had 2 bases not matched to a gene; V was cut back by 2 bases and J by 8 bases. This CDR3 spans 13 amino acids. In DNA form, the CDR3 reads TGCAGCGTTGAAAGGGGACAGGGGGAGCCCCAGCATTTT. This gives the protein CSVERGQGEPQHF.

This clone was observed a few times. At the DNA level, this CDR3 is encoded by other sequences in the same sample as well. The chain has TRBV30 and TRBJ2-7; D not certain. This CDR3 is built from 11 residues. With 0 bases removed from V and 3 bases from J, the gap between germline ends came to 3 bases. The V gene's germline CDR1 is GTSNPN and CDR2 SVGIG (reference sequence). CDR3: CAWSVLYEQYF. As DNA, the CDR3 is TGTGCCTGGAGTGTACTCTACGAGCAGTACTTC.

This clone was found a few times. The chain recombines TRBV29-1 with TRBJ2-7, with D maybe TRBD2 (5 bases). CDR1 is SQVTM and CDR2 is ANQGSEA in the germline V gene. The V and J ends lost 6 bases and 4 bases respectively, with 19 bases between them. The CDR3 spans 14 residues. CDR3 nucleotide sequence: TGCAGCGTCGATAACACTAGTTTCGGGTACGAGCAGTACTTC. It codes for CSVDNTSFGYEQYF.

The chain employs TRBV6-1 and TRBJ2-1, with D possibly matching TRBD2 (6 bases). The length of the CDR3 is 15 residues. Trimming shortened V by 6 bases and J by 8 bases, and 20 bases separated the two germline ends. Germline V lookup: CDR1 MNHNS, CDR2 SASEGT. This chain's CDR3 is CASSTAGSGRDEQFF. In nucleotides, the CDR3 is TGTGCCAGCAGCACCGCCGGGAGCGGCAGGGATGAGCAGTTCTTC.

In this sample, this clone turned up a few times. The chain uses TRBV30 and TRBJ2-5; 11 bases fit TRBD2. In germline, CDR1 is GTSNPN, CDR2 SVGIG (reference sequence). V shed 7 bases and J 2 bases; nucleotides not matched to a gene: 6. This CDR3 has 14 amino acids. CDR3 protein: CASSSGGLQETQYF. CDR3 bases: TGTGCCTCATCTAGCGGGGGGTTACAAGAGACCCAGTACTTC. Complete variable domain (other parts from reference TRBV30 and TRBJ2-5): SQTIHQWPATLVQPVGSPLSLECTVEGTSNPNLYWYRQAAGRGLQLLFYSVGIGQISSEVPQNLSASRPQDRQFILSSKKLLLSDSGFYLCASSSGGLQETQYFGPGTRLLVL.

This clone was detected a few times. V gene TRBV29-1 combines with J gene TRBJ1-1; no definite D call. CDR3 length: 13 residues. With 4 bases removed from V and 0 bases from J, the gap between germline ends came to 9 bases. Germline-derived CDR1 and CDR2 are SQVTM and ANQGSEA. The CDR3 sequence: CSVAGILNTEAFF. The CDR3 DNA reads TGCAGCGTTGCGGGGATTTTGAACACTGAAGCTTTCTTT.

This sequence joins TRBV11-1 and TRBJ1-1, with a weak D call TRBD1 (5 bases). V lost 4 bases to trimming and J lost 1 base, with 7 bases between them. Germline V lookup: CDR1 SGHAT, CDR2 FQDESV (reference sequence). The CDR3 contains 13 residues. The CDR3 protein is CASSWGRNTEAFF. CDR3 nucleotide sequence: TGTGCCAGCAGCTGGGGCAGGAACACTGAAGCTTTCTTT. Together with reference TRBV11-1 and TRBJ1-1, the CDR3 gives the full variable domain: EAEVAQSPRYKITEKSQAVAFWCDPISGHATLYWYRQILGQGPELLVQFQDESVVDDSQLPKDRFSAERLKGVDSTLKIQPAELGDSAMYLCASSWGRNTEAFFGQGTRLTVV.

J is TRBJ1-5 and V is TRBV30; 9 bases fit TRBD1. V gave up 3 bases and J gave up 4 bases; unmatched junction bases: 7. CDR1 and CDR2 from the germline V gene are GTSNPN and SVGIG (reference sequence). There are 15 residues in the CDR3. The CDR3 sequence: CAWSRGTGQNQPQHF. Here the CDR3 DNA reads TGTGCCTGGAGCCGAGGGACAGGGCAGAATCAGCCCCAGCATTTT.

This rearrangement joins TRBV6-5 to TRBJ1-1; D might be TRBD1 (6 bases). V was cut by 0 bases and J by 6 bases, with 14 bases left in between. This CDR3 has 15 residues. Germline V gives CDR1 MNHEY, CDR2 SVGAGI. CDR3 sequence (DNA): TGTGCCAGCAGTTACTCCTGGGGGCTAGACGCTGAAGCTTTCTTT. Encoded protein: CASSYSWGLDAEAFF.

This clone has just a few counts. CDR3 sequence reads: CSVVDRGGEKLFF. CDR3 DNA: TGCAGCGTTGTGGACAGAGGGGGTGAAAAACTGTTTTTT. The chain joins TRBV29-1 to TRBJ1-4, with a tentative D call TRBD1 (6 bases). Germline assignment: CDR1 SQVTM and CDR2 ANQGSEA. Trimming removed 4 bases at V and 7 bases at J, with 13 bases between. This CDR3 contains 13 residues.

The chain couples TRBV9 to TRBJ2-1; no firm D call. The CDR3 has 16 residues. CDR1 and CDR2 from the germline V gene are SGDLS and YYNGEE. V was shortened by 1 base and J by 0 bases, with 11 bases between the two germline ends. The chain's CDR3 is CASSVNRPSSYNEQFF. Here the CDR3 DNA reads TGTGCCAGCAGCGTAAACAGACCAAGCTCCTACAATGAGCAGTTCTTC.

The J gene is TRBJ1-2, the V gene TRBV29-1, with 8 bases aligning to TRBD1. Trimming at V came to 1 base and at J to 7 bases, leaving 2 bases not matched to a gene. This CDR3 has 12 amino acids. From germline, CDR1 is SQVTM and CDR2 ANQGSEA. For the CDR3, the DNA is TGCAGCGTTGAAGGTCAGGGGGCTGGCTACACCTTC. It yields the protein CSVEGQGAGYTF.

The CDR3 loop reads CASSLAGGATDTQYF. For the CDR3, the DNA is TGTGCCAGCAGTTTAGCGGGGGGTGCCACAGATACGCAGTATTTT. The chain couples TRBV2 to TRBJ2-3; 10 positions agree with TRBD2. There are 15 residues in the CDR3. J lost 2 bases, V lost 5 bases, and 4 bases had no gene match. Germline loops: CDR1 SNHLY, CDR2 FYNNEI.

V gene TRBV2 combines with J gene TRBJ2-5; 8 bases are a match to TRBD2. J lost 1 base, V lost 6 bases, and 16 bases had no gene match. There are 18 residues in the CDR3. The germline V gene encodes CDR1 SNHLY and CDR2 FYNNEI. This CDR3 reads CASRLAPTSGPSQETQYF. The CDR3 region has the DNA TGTGCCAGCAGGCTCGCGCCTACTAGCGGACCTTCCCAAGAGACCCAGTACTTC. Based on the CDR3 plus reference TRBV2 and TRBJ2-5, the full variable domain is EPEVTQTPSHQVTQMGQEVILRCVPISNHLYFYWYRQILGQKVEFLVSFYNNEISEKSEIFDDQFSVERPDGSNFTLKIRSTKLEDSAMYFCASRLAPTSGPSQETQYFGPGTRLLVL.

The chain is built from TRBV6-1 and TRBJ2-3, with D unresolved. The CDR3 runs 10 residues. Germline V lookup: CDR1 MNHNS, CDR2 SASEGT. V was clipped by 1 base and J by 7 bases, with 0 bases between them. CDR3 in amino acids: CASSEDTQYF. The CDR3 bases are TGTGCCAGCAGTGAAGATACGCAGTATTTT.

This chain connects TRBV11-2 to TRBJ2-7; D call uncertain. V gave up 2 bases and J gave up 2 bases, with 7 bases separating them. Germline loops: CDR1 SGHAT, CDR2 FQNNGV. This CDR3 is built from 13 residues. CDR3: CASSLTAAYEQYF. As DNA, the CDR3 is TGTGCCAGCAGCTTAACAGCTGCCTACGAGCAGTACTTC.

This clone was picked up a small number of times. This rearrangement joins TRBV2 to TRBJ1-5, with TRBD1 matching over 7 bases. Germline lookup yields CDR1 SNHLY and CDR2 FYNNEI. With V trimmed by 6 bases and J by 4 bases, 9 bases remained unmatched. CDR3 length equals 15 residues. The CDR3 region is CASRIGTAPNQPQHF. Here the CDR3 DNA reads TGTGCCAGCAGAATCGGGACAGCGCCAAATCAGCCCCAGCATTTT.

The chain combines TRBV9 with TRBJ2-4; maybe TRBD1 (6 bases). CDR1 SGDLS and CDR2 YYNGEE come from the germline V gene. The V gene lost 0 bases and the J gene lost 8 bases, with 12 bases spanning the gap. There are 14 residues in the CDR3. CDR3 DNA sequence: TGTGCCAGCAGCGTAGGACAGGTTAGGGACATTCAGTACTTC. Encoded protein: CASSVGQVRDIQYF.

V and J are TRBV7-2 and TRBJ2-1; 8 nucleotides align to TRBD2. The germline V gene has CDR1 SGHTA and CDR2 FQGNSA. Unmatched junction bases numbered 8, after V lost 1 base and J lost 9 bases. The CDR3 sequence is 15 residues long. Here the CDR3 reads CASSLDGGRSGEQFF. The CDR3 coding sequence is TGTGCCAGCAGCTTAGACGGCGGGAGGTCTGGTGAGCAGTTCTTC. Supplemented by reference TRBV7-2 and TRBJ2-1, the full variable domain reads GAGVSQSPSNKVTEKGKDVELRCDPISGHTALYWYRQSLGQGLEFLIYFQGNSAPDKSGLPSDRFSAERTGGSVSTLTIQRTQQEDSAVYLCASSLDGGRSGEQFFGPGTRLTVL.

This clone showed up just a few times. The chain combines TRBV29-1 with TRBJ2-7, with D perhaps matching TRBD1 (6 bases). Germline V gives CDR1 SQVTM, CDR2 ANQGSEA. Trimming took 7 bases from V and 3 from J, leaving 13 bases between them. This CDR3 is 12 amino acids long. CDR3 sequence (DNA): TGCAGCGGACTAACAGGGATCTACGAGCAGTACTTC. Its protein is CSGLTGIYEQYF.

This clone was seen a single time. The rearrangement links TRBV29-1 to TRBJ2-3; 7 bases fit TRBD1. The germline V gene has CDR1 SQVTM and CDR2 ANQGSEA. The CDR3 runs 11 residues. Losses at the gene ends were 7 bases for V and 7 bases for J; bases not matched to a gene: 5. CDR3 amino acids: CSGIRGYTQYF. In nucleotides, the CDR3 is TGCAGCGGTATCAGGGGGTATACGCAGTATTTT.

The genes are TRBV18 and TRBJ2-3, with TRBD1 matching over 7 bases. The V gene's germline CDR1 is KGHSH and CDR2 LQKENI. The CDR3 spans 13 residues. V was pared by 3 bases and J by 4 bases, with 1 base of the junction left unmatched. CDR3 amino acids: CASSPQGADTQYF. CDR3 in DNA: TGTGCCAGCTCACCTCAGGGGGCAGATACGCAGTATTTT.

This clone was observed a handful of times. The chain links TRBV30 to TRBJ1-5, with TRBD1 matching 7 bases. J was trimmed by 6 bases and V by 2 bases; bases with no gene match: 7. The germline V gene encodes CDR1 GTSNPN and CDR2 SVGIG (reference sequence). This CDR3 is built from 14 residues. The CDR3 region has the DNA TGTGCCTGGAGTTCCCAGACAGGGACTCAGCCCCAGCATTTT. This translates into CAWSSQTGTQPQHF.

This clone turned up a few times. The chain recombines TRBV29-1 with TRBJ1-2; weak D call: TRBD1 (5 bases). The CDR3 is 13 amino acids. The V gene lost 8 bases and the J gene lost 2 bases, with 15 bases spanning the gap. CDR1 and CDR2 (germline): SQVTM, ANQGSEA. The CDR3 DNA is TGCAGCTCCGGGGCAGGGCAGAACTATGGCTACACCTTC. Amino acid sequence: CSSGAGQNYGYTF.

The rearrangement joins TRBV5-1 to TRBJ1-6, with D hard to call. Looked up from germline, CDR1 is SGHRS and CDR2 is YFSETQ. CDR3 length: 13 amino acids. V was shortened by 3 bases and J by 7 bases, with 8 bases between the two germline ends. CDR3 sequence reads: CASSWGDNSPLHF. The CDR3 region has the DNA TGCGCCAGCAGCTGGGGAGACAATTCACCCCTCCACTTT.

DNA for the CDR3: TGTGCCTCCGGGGGCGAGGGCAATTCACCCCTCCACTTT. Protein product: CASGGEGNSPLHF. This chain joins TRBV30 and TRBJ1-6; the D gene is possibly TRBD1 (6 bases). The germline CDR1 and CDR2 sequences are GTSNPN and SVGIG (reference sequence). The CDR3 contains 13 residues. V lost 7 bases to trimming and J lost 7 bases, with 14 bases between them.